This T cell receptor (beta chain) was found in a study of tumor-infiltrating lymphocytes in primary liver carcinoma. Study-wide background: All lesions had stage T1-T3 N0M0 and about 4 to 11 cm widths. General study findings and limits: It was in tumors, not blood, that the top-250-clone fraction was significantly higher (p = 0.039).

Bulk tissue was left unsorted, and RNA and DNA were co-extracted from 20-30 mg of it. Germline lookup yields CDR1 SGHAT and CDR2 FQNNGV. The CDR3 extends over 14 amino acids. With a constant-region primer, TCR beta cDNA was made from approximately 510 ng of total RNA. Libraries covering TCR beta were generated through three nested multiplex PCR rounds (using a slightly modified ARM-PCR). The first two PCR rounds, approximately 10 cycles each, used TRBV1-TRBV30 forward primers and a C-beta reverse primer. Each CDR3 protein gets one entry after TCRdb re-called the multiplex PCR reads with MiXCR. The repertoire holds tens of thousands of distinct CDR3 sequences, with around 77% as singletons. Comments on this clonotype: The antigen remains unidentified. Mismatch with germline at one junction end may stem from a read error.

The sample consisted of liver tumor tissue from sampling region 5. Regarding subset: tumor region T5, tumor centre. The gene calls are TRBV11-2 and TRBJ2-7, with D tentatively TRBD1 (5 bases). The receptor was isolated from a middle-aged man with primary liver carcinoma and hepatitis B virus infection. The CDR3 DNA is TGCGCCAACAGCCCTAACAGGAACTCCTACGGGCAGTACTTC. Its protein is CANSPNRNSYGQYF.